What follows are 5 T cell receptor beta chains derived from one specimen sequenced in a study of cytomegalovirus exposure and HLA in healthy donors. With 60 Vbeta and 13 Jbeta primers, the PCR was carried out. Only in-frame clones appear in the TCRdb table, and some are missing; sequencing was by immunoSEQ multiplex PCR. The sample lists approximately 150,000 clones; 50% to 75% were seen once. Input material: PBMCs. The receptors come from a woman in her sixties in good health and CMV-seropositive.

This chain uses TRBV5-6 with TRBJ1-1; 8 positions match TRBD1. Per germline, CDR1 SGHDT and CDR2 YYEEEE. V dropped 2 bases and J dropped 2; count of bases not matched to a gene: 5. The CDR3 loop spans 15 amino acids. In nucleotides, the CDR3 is TGTGCCAGCAGCTTTACTGGACAGGGCAACACTGAAGCTTTCTTT. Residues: CASSFTGQGNTEAFF.

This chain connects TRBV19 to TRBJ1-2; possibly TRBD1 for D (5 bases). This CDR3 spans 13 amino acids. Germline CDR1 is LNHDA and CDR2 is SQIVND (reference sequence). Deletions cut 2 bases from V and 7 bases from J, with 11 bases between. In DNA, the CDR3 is TGTGCCAGTAGTATAAGCTCCAGGGTTGGCTACACCTTC. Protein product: CASSISSRVGYTF.

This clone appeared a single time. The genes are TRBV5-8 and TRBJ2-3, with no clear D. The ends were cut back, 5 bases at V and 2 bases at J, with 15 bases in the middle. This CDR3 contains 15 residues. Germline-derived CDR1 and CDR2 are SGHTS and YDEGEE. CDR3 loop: CASRLPASDTDTQYF. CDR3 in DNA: TGTGCCAGCAGACTACCGGCGTCGGACACAGATACGCAGTATTTT.

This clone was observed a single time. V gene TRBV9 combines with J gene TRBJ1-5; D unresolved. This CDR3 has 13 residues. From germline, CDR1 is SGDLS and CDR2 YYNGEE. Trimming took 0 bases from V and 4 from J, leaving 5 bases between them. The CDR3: CASSVGENQPQHF. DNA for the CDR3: TGTGCCAGCAGCGTAGGAGAAAATCAGCCCCAGCATTTT.

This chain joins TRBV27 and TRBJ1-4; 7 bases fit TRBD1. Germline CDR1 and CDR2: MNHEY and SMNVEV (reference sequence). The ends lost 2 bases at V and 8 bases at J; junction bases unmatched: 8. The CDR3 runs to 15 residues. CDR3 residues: CASSLIRGKQEKLFF. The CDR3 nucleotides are TGTGCCAGCAGTTTAATCAGGGGGAAACAGGAAAAACTGTTTTTT.